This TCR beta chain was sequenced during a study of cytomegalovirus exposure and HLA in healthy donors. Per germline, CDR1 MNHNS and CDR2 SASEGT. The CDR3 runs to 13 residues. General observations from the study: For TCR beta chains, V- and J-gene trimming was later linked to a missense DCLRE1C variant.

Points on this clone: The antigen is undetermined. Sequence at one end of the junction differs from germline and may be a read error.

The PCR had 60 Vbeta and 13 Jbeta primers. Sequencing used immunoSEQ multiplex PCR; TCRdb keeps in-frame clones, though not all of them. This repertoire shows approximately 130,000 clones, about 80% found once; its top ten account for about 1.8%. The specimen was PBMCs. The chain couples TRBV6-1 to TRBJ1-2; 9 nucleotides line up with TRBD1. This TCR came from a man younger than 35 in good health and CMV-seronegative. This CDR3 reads CASTLTGGWGCTF. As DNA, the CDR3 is TGTGCCAGCACCCTTACAGGGGGCTGGGGCTGCACCTTC.